The 3 T cell receptor beta chains below come from one sample, sequenced in a study of CD8 T cells in ankylosing spondylitis. Each CDR3 protein gets one entry after TCRdb re-called the 5' RACE reads with MiXCR. The table includes some 200,000 distinct CDR3 sequences, 15% to 20% detected once. Sequencing was performed on blood, either unsorted or a sorted T cell fraction (not recorded which). These receptor sequences come from a male donor between 10 and 30 years old with ankylosing spondylitis or in good health (not recorded which).

This clonotype was recorded at least ten times. This chain uses TRBV12-3 or TRBV12-4 with TRBJ2-1; 8 nucleotides agree with TRBD2. CDR3 length equals 15 residues. V was clipped by 5 bases and J by 7 bases; unmatched bases: 10. The CDR3 protein is CASSPSRGGRNEQFF. The CDR3 DNA reads as TGTGCCAGCAGTCCATCGCGCGGCGGGAGGAATGAGCAGTTCTTC.

The J gene is TRBJ2-2, the V gene TRBV27, with D possibly being TRBD1 (6 bases). CDR3 length: 15 amino acids. V lost 2 bases and J 6 bases, leaving 13 bases between the germline ends. CDR1 MNHEY and CDR2 SMNVEV come from the germline V gene (reference sequence). CDR3 nucleotides: TGTGCCAGCAGTTTAACACAGGGTATCGCCGGGGAGCTGTTTTTT. Residues: CASSLTQGIAGELFF.

This chain connects TRBV7-9 to TRBJ2-3; TRBD1 matches at 7 bases. CDR1 is SEHNR, CDR2 FQNEAQ, per germline (reference sequence). V was pared by 7 bases and J by 2 bases, with 9 bases of the junction left unmatched. This CDR3 comprises 15 residues. CDR3 nucleotides: TGTGCCAGCACCTCTAGACAGGGCCTCACAGATACGCAGTATTTT. Amino acids: CASTSRQGLTDTQYF. The full variable domain, with the rest looked up from reference TRBV7-9 and TRBJ2-3, is DTGVSQNPRHKITKRGQNVTFRCDPISEHNRLYWYRQTLGQGPEFLTYFQNEAQLEKSRLLSDRFSAERPKGSFSTLEIQRTEQGDSAMYLCASTSRQGLTDTQYFGPGTRLTVL.